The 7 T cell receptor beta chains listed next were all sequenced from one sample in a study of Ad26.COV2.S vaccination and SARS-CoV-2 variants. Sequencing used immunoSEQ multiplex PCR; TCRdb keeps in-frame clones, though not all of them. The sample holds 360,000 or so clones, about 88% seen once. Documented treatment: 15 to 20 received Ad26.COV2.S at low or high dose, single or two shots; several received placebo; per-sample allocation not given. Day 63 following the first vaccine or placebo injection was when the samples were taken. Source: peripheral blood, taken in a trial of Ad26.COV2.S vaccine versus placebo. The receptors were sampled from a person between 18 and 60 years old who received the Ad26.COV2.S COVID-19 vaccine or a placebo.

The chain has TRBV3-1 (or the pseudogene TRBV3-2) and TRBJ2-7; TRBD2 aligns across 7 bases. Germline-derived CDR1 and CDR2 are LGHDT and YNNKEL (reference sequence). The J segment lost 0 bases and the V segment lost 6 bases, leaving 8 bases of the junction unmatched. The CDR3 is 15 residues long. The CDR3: CASSPGAGVSYEQYF. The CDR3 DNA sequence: TGTGCCAGCAGTCCAGGTGCGGGGGTCTCCTACGAGCAGTACTTC.

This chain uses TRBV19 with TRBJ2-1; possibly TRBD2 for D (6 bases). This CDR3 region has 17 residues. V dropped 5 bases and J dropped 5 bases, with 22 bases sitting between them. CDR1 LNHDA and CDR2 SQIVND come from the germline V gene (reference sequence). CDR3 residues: CASSARRGLPPDNEQFF. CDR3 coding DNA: TGTGCCAGTAGTGCCCGGAGGGGACTCCCCCCCGACAATGAGCAGTTCTTC.

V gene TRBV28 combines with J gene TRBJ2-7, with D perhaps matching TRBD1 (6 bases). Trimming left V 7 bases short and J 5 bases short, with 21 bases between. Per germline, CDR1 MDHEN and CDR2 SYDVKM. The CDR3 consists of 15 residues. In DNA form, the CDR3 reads TGTGCCAGCACCGCAGGCCGATGGTCAGGGGACGAGCAGTACTTC. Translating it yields CASTAGRWSGDEQYF.

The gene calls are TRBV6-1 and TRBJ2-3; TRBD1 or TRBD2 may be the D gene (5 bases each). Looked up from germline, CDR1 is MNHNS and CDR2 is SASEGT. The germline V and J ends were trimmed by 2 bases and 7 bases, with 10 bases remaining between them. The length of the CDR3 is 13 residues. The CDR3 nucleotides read TGTGCCAGCAGTGAATCGGGGCTTTATACGCAGTATTTT. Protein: CASSESGLYTQYF.

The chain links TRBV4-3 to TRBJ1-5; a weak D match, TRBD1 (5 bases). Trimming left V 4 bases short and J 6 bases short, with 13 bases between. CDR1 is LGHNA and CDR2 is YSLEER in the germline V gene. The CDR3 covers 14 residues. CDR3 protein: CASSLSGAGQPQHF. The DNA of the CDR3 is TGCGCCAGCAGCCTGAGTGGGGCAGGTCAGCCCCAGCATTTT.

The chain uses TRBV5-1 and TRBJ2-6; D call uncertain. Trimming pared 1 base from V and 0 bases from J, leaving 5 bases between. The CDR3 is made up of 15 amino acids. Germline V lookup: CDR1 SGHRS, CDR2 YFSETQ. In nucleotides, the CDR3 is TGCGCCAGCAGCTTGAAAGACTCTGGGGCCAACGTCCTGACTTTC. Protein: CASSLKDSGANVLTF.

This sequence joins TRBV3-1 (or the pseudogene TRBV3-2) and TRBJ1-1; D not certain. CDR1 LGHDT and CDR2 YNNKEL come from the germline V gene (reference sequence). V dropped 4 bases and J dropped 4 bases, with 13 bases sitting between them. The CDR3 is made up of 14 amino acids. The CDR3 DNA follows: TGTGCCAGCAGCCTGAGGGAATCGGGCACTGAAGCTTTCTTT. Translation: CASSLRESGTEAFF.